These 22 T cell receptor beta chains share one sample of origin, sequenced in a study of response to subunit inactivated influenza vaccine. TCRdb used MiXCR to reprocess the RT-PCR reads, holding one entry per CDR3 protein. The sample has 650,000 to 800,000 distinct CDR3 sequences; about 14% are singletons. Sequencing was performed on PBMCs from blood, taken around two weeks before vaccination. The receptors come from a man aged 50-59 years who received an inactivated influenza vaccine.

V usage is TRBV12-3 or TRBV12-4 and J usage is TRBJ1-1, with 8 bases identical to TRBD1. CDR3 length equals 14 residues. The CDR3 sequence is CAGRQGIMNTEAFF. The CDR3 DNA follows: TGTGCGGGTCGACAGGGGATTATGAACACTGAAGCTTTCTTT.

This clonotype was found a few times. This chain joins TRBV3-1 and TRBJ1-2; tentatively, D is TRBD1 (6 bases). The CDR3 spans 15 residues. V was pared by 1 base and J by 4 bases, with 13 bases between. Germline V gives CDR1 LGHDT, CDR2 YNNKEL (reference sequence). The CDR3 nucleotides read TGTGCCAGCAGCCAAGTGGGACACGCAGTCTATGGCTACACCTTC. Residues: CASSQVGHAVYGYTF.

The sample holds many counts of this clonotype. The rearrangement uses TRBV12-3 or TRBV12-4 and TRBJ2-5; 9 positions match TRBD1. The V and J ends lost 6 bases and 4 bases, in that order; junction bases with no gene match: 6. The CDR3 runs 14 residues. The CDR3 bases are TGTGCCAGCAGCTCGACAGGGGGAAGAGAGACCCAGTACTTC. It is translated as CASSSTGGRETQYF.

This clonotype was observed many times. The rearrangement links TRBV5-1 to TRBJ2-3, with TRBD1 matching 11 bases. The germline CDR1 and CDR2 sequences are SGHRS and YFSETQ. The CDR3 has 18 amino acids. Trimming at V came to 3 bases and at J to 1 base, leaving 10 bases not matched to a gene. The CDR3 loop reads CASSYHPGTGGGTDTQYF. CDR3 bases: TGCGCCAGCAGCTACCACCCTGGGACAGGGGGGGGCACAGATACGCAGTATTTT.

The J gene is TRBJ2-7, the V gene TRBV4-3; no reliable D call. The CDR3 has 16 amino acids. Trimming took off 0 bases at V and 4 bases at J, with 16 bases between the two ends. Germline V CDR1 and CDR2: LGHNA, YSLEER. CDR3 sequence (DNA): TGCGCCAGCAGCCAAGATTCGGGCCAGTTACATTACGAGCAGTACTTC. Encoded protein: CASSQDSGQLHYEQYF.

This clonotype was observed at least ten times. The chain combines TRBV9 with TRBJ2-2; TRBD2 matches 8 bases. There are 15 residues in the CDR3. The germline V gene encodes CDR1 SGDLS and CDR2 YYNGEE. The junction had 7 bases not matched to a gene; V was cut back by 3 bases and J by 6 bases. The CDR3 loop reads CASSASGGQAGELFF. CDR3 nucleotides: TGTGCCAGCAGCGCGAGCGGGGGTCAAGCCGGGGAGCTGTTTTTT.

The V and J genes are TRBV5-1 and TRBJ2-3, with D possibly being TRBD2 (6 bases). Germline loops: CDR1 SGHRS, CDR2 YFSETQ. Trimming took off 3 bases at V and 0 bases at J, with 11 bases between the two ends. The CDR3 spans 15 residues. CDR3 sequence: CASSWLGLSTDTQYF. Written as DNA, the CDR3 is TGCGCCAGCAGCTGGTTGGGACTGAGCACAGATACGCAGTATTTT. The whole variable domain, remainder taken from reference TRBV5-1 and TRBJ2-3, is KAGVTQTPRYLIKTRGQQVTLSCSPISGHRSVSWYQQTPGQGLQFLFEYFSETQRNKGNFPGRFSGRQFSNSRSEMNVSTLELGDSALYLCASSWLGLSTDTQYFGPGTRLTVL.

This clonotype was picked up many times. The chain uses TRBV5-1 and TRBJ2-7; D uncertain. Trimming took 1 base from V and 1 from J, leaving 6 bases between them. Germline CDR1 SGHRS, CDR2 YFSETQ. CDR3 length equals 13 residues. The CDR3 coding sequence is TGCGCCAGCAGCTTGAGGGAATCCTACGAGCAGTACTTC. Residues: CASSLRESYEQYF.

This clonotype was observed a few times. V gene TRBV12-3 or TRBV12-4 combines with J gene TRBJ2-1; TRBD1 or TRBD2 may be the D gene (5 bases each). The CDR3 extends over 15 amino acids. The V and J ends lost 6 bases and 4 bases respectively, with 16 bases between them. CDR3 sequence (DNA): TGTGCCAGCAGCCCCTTACGGGGCCGGTACAATGAGCAGTTCTTC. This codes for CASSPLRGRYNEQFF.

The chain links TRBV20-1 to TRBJ1-6; TRBD1 matches 8 bases. The CDR3 has 14 amino acids. Looked up from germline, CDR1 is DFQATT and CDR2 is SNEGSKA (reference sequence). J lost 10 bases, V lost 2 bases, and 7 bases had no gene match. The CDR3 region is CSARPTGAGSPLHF. The CDR3 DNA is TGCAGTGCTAGACCGACAGGGGCAGGGTCACCCCTCCACTTT.

This clonotype was seen just once. The rearrangement links TRBV7-2 to TRBJ1-2, with no clear D. Germline values: CDR1 SGHTA, CDR2 FQGNSA. V lost 5 bases, J lost 8 bases, and 15 bases lay in between. CDR3 size: 13 residues. The CDR3 loop is CASSPIDGRGYTF. The CDR3 nucleotides are TGTGCCAGCAGCCCCATCGACGGAAGGGGCTACACCTTC.

The CDR3 DNA reads as TGTGCCACCAGCCGGGGGTACGGGGCCAACGTCCTGACTTTC. Translated, it gives CATSRGYGANVLTF. This chain connects TRBV15 to TRBJ2-6; weak D call: TRBD2 (6 bases). Per the germline V gene, CDR1 is LNHNV and CDR2 is YYDKDF (reference sequence). Trimming stripped 5 bases from V and 4 bases from J, with 9 bases between. The CDR3 covers 14 residues. The full variable domain, with the rest looked up from reference TRBV15 and TRBJ2-6, is DAMVIQNPRYQVTQFGKPVTLSCSQTLNHNVMYWYQQKSSQAPKLLFHYYDKDFNNEADTPDNFQSRRPNTSFCFLDIRSPGLGDTAMYLCATSRGYGANVLTFGAGSRLTVL.

This clonotype was detected many times. The chain combines TRBV16 with TRBJ2-1; 7 positions match TRBD1. CDR1 is KGHSY, CDR2 FQNENV, per germline. This CDR3 region has 17 residues. Trimming cost V 3 bases and J 0 bases; bases outside gene matches: 8. The CDR3 spells CASSHLVTGSSYNEQFF. CDR3 sequence (DNA): TGTGCCAGCAGCCATCTAGTGACAGGGAGCTCCTACAATGAGCAGTTCTTC.

The chain has TRBV20-1 and TRBJ2-1; D possibly corresponds to TRBD1 (6 bases). Germline V gives CDR1 DFQATT, CDR2 SNEGSKA (reference sequence). The CDR3 totals 14 residues. Trimming stripped 5 bases from V and 0 bases from J, with 11 bases between. The CDR3 protein is CSALNRDSYNEQFF. CDR3 nucleotide sequence: TGCAGTGCTCTTAACAGGGACTCCTACAATGAGCAGTTCTTC.

This clonotype was seen a few times. The CDR3, as DNA: TGCAGTGCTATAGGGGACTACCCCTACACAGATACGCAGTATTTT. As protein: CSAIGDYPYTDTQYF. The chain uses TRBV20-1 and TRBJ2-3; TRBD2 matches at 7 bases. The CDR3 consists of 15 residues. Germline V gene lookup returns CDR1 DFQATT and CDR2 SNEGSKA (reference sequence). After removal of 4 bases from V and 2 bases from J, the junction contained 9 bases not matched to a gene.

This clonotype came up a few times. The chain couples TRBV27 to TRBJ2-2, with D perhaps being TRBD1 or TRBD2 (6 bases each). Looked up from germline, CDR1 is MNHEY and CDR2 is SMNVEV (reference sequence). CDR3 size: 18 residues. V shed 2 bases and J shed 2 bases, with 18 bases lying between them. CDR3 sequence: CASSLGWGAANNTGELFF. The DNA for the CDR3 is TGTGCCAGCAGTTTAGGGTGGGGGGCGGCTAACAACACCGGGGAGCTGTTTTTT.

This clonotype came up many times. The gene calls are TRBV7-9 and TRBJ1-1; TRBD1 agrees at 7 bases. The CDR3 contains 15 residues. Germline lookup yields CDR1 SEHNR and CDR2 FQNEAQ (reference sequence). V shed 5 bases, J shed 0 bases, and the junction held 6 bases outside the gene matches. The CDR3 nucleotides are TGTGCCAGCAGCCCCCGACAGGGCATGAACACTGAAGCTTTCTTT. It encodes CASSPRQGMNTEAFF.

The CDR3, as DNA: TGCAGTGCTCGATCCGGGACTAGCGGGAGGACCTACGAGCAGTACTTC. As protein: CSARSGTSGRTYEQYF. The chain carries TRBV20-1 and TRBJ2-7; 15 nucleotides align to TRBD2. With 5 bases clipped from V and 2 bases from J, the junction kept 7 bases outside the gene matches. There are 16 residues in the CDR3. Germline V gives CDR1 DFQATT, CDR2 SNEGSKA (reference sequence).

This clonotype was seen only a few times. The chain uses TRBV12-3 or TRBV12-4 and TRBJ2-5; TRBD1 aligns across 7 bases. This CDR3 has 15 residues. J gave up 5 bases and V 2 bases, and 8 bases lay outside the gene matches. The CDR3, as DNA: TGTGCCAGCAGTTTATATGTTAGGGGGCAGGAGACCCAGTACTTC. This sequence encodes CASSLYVRGQETQYF.

A few counts support this clonotype. This chain links TRBV7-2 with TRBJ2-5; 14 positions agree with TRBD2. The V gene's germline CDR1 is SGHTA and CDR2 FQGNSA. Trimming removed 1 base from V and 6 bases from J; junction bases left unmatched: 4. This CDR3 has 16 residues. In DNA form, the CDR3 reads TGTGCCAGCAGCTTAGGAGGGACTAGCGGGAGTAAGACCCAGTACTTC. Protein product: CASSLGGTSGSKTQYF.

In nucleotides, the CDR3 is TGTGCCAGCAGTTTGGGTACCCCGTCGAACACCGGGGAGCTGTTTTTT. Its protein product is CASSLGTPSNTGELFF. This chain joins TRBV27 and TRBJ2-2; D remains ambiguous. The germline V gene has CDR1 MNHEY and CDR2 SMNVEV (reference sequence). Trimming removed 3 bases from V and 0 bases from J, with 11 bases in between. The CDR3 runs to 16 residues.

This clonotype was observed a handful of times. The gene calls are TRBV5-1 and TRBJ2-3, with 8 bases fitting TRBD2. The CDR3 has 21 residues. In germline, CDR1 is SGHRS, CDR2 YFSETQ. The V gene end was trimmed by 4 bases and the J gene end by 0 bases; junction bases not matched to a gene: 22. The CDR3 DNA follows: TGCGCCAGCAGCCTGACCATTTCCTTGCGGGGGGAACCCTGGAGCACAGATACGCAGTATTTT. It yields the protein CASSLTISLRGEPWSTDTQYF.